This T cell receptor (beta chain) derives from a study of T cells after yellow fever vaccination. Via MiXCR, TCRdb re-called the 5' RACE reads, giving one row per CDR3 protein. This sample has 200,000 to 250,000 distinct CDR3 sequences, with 6.9% found just once. CDR3 length: 13 residues. The J segment lost 6 bases and the V segment lost 6 bases, leaving 8 bases of the junction unmatched. Germline V gives CDR1 MDHEN, CDR2 SYDVKM. This clonotype has at least ten counts. The chain uses TRBV28 and TRBJ2-7; 7 nucleotides agree with TRBD1. The sequenced sample was CD4+ T cells sorted from PBMCs, obtained 15 days after the yellow fever booster vaccination. This TCR came from a man aged 25 to 45 who received the YFV17D yellow fever vaccine. As DNA, the CDR3 is TGTGCCAGCAGAACTCCGACAGGGATCGAGCAGTACTTC. Its protein is CASRTPTGIEQYF.